This T cell receptor (beta chain) is drawn from a study of beta chain features in type 1 diabetes. Study-wide points: Significant though moderate, a shortening of TCRB CDR3s appeared in all four CD4+ subsets of Type 1 diabetes patients. More deletions and fewer insertions at VDJ junctions were found in patients with type 1 diabetes. Researchers reported that naive, central memory and Treg TCRB repertoires appeared more similar in patients than in healthy donors.

CD45RO/CCR7/CD25/CD127/CD95/CD27 sorting isolated CD4+ naive, central memory, regulatory and stem cell-like memory cells. On this clone itself: The antigen is not known.

cDNA synthesis used the whole RNA isolate, giving expressed TCRB sequences. The repertoire was sequenced with immunoSEQ multiplex PCR; TCRdb's copy has only in-frame clones and lacks some. Here the sample spans approximately 730,000 clones, roughly an eighth being singletons. The CDR3 spans 14 residues. With V trimmed by 2 bases and J by 6 bases, 3 bases remained unmatched. The germline V gene encodes CDR1 MGHDK and CDR2 SYGVNS. Material: naive CD4+ T cells from blood. This receptor was taken from a man between 18 and 29 years old with type 1 diabetes. The rearrangement links TRBV25-1 to TRBJ1-5; TRBD1 matches at 8 bases. As DNA, the CDR3 is TGTGCCAGCAGTGAACAGGGGGCAGGTCAGCCCCAGCATTTT. Its protein is CASSEQGAGQPQHF. The whole variable domain, remainder taken from reference TRBV25-1 and TRBJ1-5, is EADIYQTPRYLVIGTGKKITLECSQTMGHDKMYWYQQDPGMELHLIHYSYGVNSTEKGDLSSESTVSRIRTEHFPLTLESARPSHTSQYLCASSEQGAGQPQHFGDGTRLSIL.